This T cell receptor beta chain is drawn from a study of OX40 agonist ivuxolimab in advanced cancers. CDR1 SGHVS and CDR2 FNYEAQ come from the germline V gene. The CDR3 contains 15 residues. V gave up 5 bases and J gave up 0 bases, with 14 bases separating them. General study results and limits: CD4+ T cells averaged fewer expanded clones than CD8+ T cells. Low normalized T-cell clonal expansion also characterized some of the nonresponders.

Comments on this clone: What it recognizes is unknown.

The protocol was immunoSEQ multiplex PCR, while the TCRdb copy is restricted to in-frame clones and leaves out a portion. Among 30,000 to 40,000 clones listed, approximately 90% were seen once. The sequence came from an adult with an advanced solid tumor such as melanoma, head and neck, liver or kidney cancer. The sample here was CD4+ or CD8+ T cells sorted from blood, taken in a trial of the OX40 agonist ivuxolimab. The gene calls are TRBV7-6 and TRBJ2-7, with D possibly TRBD2 on 5 matching bases. DNA of the CDR3: TGTGCCAGCAGCAAAGCAGTAGGGAGCTCCTACGAGCAGTACTTC. It yields the protein CASSKAVGSSYEQYF.